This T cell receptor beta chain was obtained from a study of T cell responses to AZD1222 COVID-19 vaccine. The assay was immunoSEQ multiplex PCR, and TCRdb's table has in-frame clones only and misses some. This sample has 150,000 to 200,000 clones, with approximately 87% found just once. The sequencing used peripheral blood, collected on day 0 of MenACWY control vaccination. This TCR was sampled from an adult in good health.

CDR3 in amino acids: CASSEGVRGFNEQYF. The DNA for the CDR3 is TGTGCCAGCAGTGAAGGCGTCAGGGGGTTCAACGAGCAGTACTTC. This chain joins TRBV6-1 and TRBJ2-7; 7 nucleotides align to TRBD1. J was trimmed by 5 bases and V by 1 base; bases with no gene match: 8. Germline-derived CDR1 and CDR2 are MNHNS and SASEGT. CDR3 size: 15 residues.